The following is a T cell receptor beta chain sequence with its context. The data belong to a study of T cell changes during pregnancy in multiple sclerosis. From germline, CDR1 is SGHNT and CDR2 YYREEE (reference sequence). The J segment lost 7 bases and the V segment lost 2 bases, leaving 8 bases of the junction unmatched. The CDR3 covers 14 residues. Profiled with immunoSEQ multiplex PCR; TCRdb holds only in-frame clones, not every one. In the table there are approximately 57,000 clones, around 93% of which are singletons. The origin of this receptor is a female donor in good health, enrolled as a control in a pregnancy study. The chain uses TRBV5-4 and TRBJ1-2, with TRBD1 identical over 7 bases. This specimen consisted of peripheral blood, obtained after pregnancy. This CDR3 is CASSLKVTGVGYTF. The CDR3, as DNA: TGTGCCAGCAGCTTAAAAGTTACAGGGGTTGGCTACACCTTC.